The 18 T cell receptor beta chains below were found in one sample sequenced in a study of cytomegalovirus exposure and HLA in healthy donors. PCR used 60 Vbeta primers and 13 Jbeta primers. The protocol was immunoSEQ multiplex PCR, while the TCRdb copy is restricted to in-frame clones and leaves out a portion. The table has 170,000 or so clones, just over 75% seen once. The specimen sequenced was PBMCs. The source is a young woman in good health and CMV-seropositive.

V gene TRBV25-1 combines with J gene TRBJ1-2; no firm D call. Germline CDR1 reads MGHDK; CDR2 reads SYGVNS. Deletions cut 3 bases from V and 8 bases from J, with 19 bases between. The CDR3 is 15 residues long. CDR3 protein: CASSDVGSTIGGYTF. The CDR3 DNA is TGTGCCAGCAGTGATGTAGGCTCCACTATCGGAGGCTACACCTTC.

The V and J genes are TRBV7-9 and TRBJ1-1; D not resolved. The V end was cut by 0 bases, the J end by 6 bases, with 5 bases between. Germline assignment: CDR1 SEHNR and CDR2 FQNEAQ (reference sequence). The CDR3 sequence is 12 residues long. Here the CDR3 reads CASSLAPSEAFF. DNA for the CDR3: TGTGCCAGCAGCTTAGCCCCGTCTGAAGCTTTCTTT.

V is TRBV7-8 and J is TRBJ2-1; 9 positions agree with TRBD2. Per germline, CDR1 SGHVS and CDR2 FQNEAQ. The CDR3 contains 16 residues. J gave up 6 bases and V 5 bases, and 11 bases lay outside the gene matches. The chain's CDR3 is CASSGIAGVLSNEQFF. The CDR3 region has the DNA TGTGCCAGCAGCGGAATAGCGGGAGTCTTGTCCAATGAGCAGTTCTTC.

This chain joins TRBV30 and TRBJ2-3, with D perhaps TRBD1 (5 bases). V lost 0 bases and J lost 0, with 13 bases in between. The CDR3 extends over 16 amino acids. From germline, CDR1 is GTSNPN and CDR2 SVGIG (reference sequence). DNA for the CDR3: TGTGCCTGGAGTGTACGTGGGGCCTATAGCACAGATACGCAGTATTTT. Residues: CAWSVRGAYSTDTQYF.

CDR3 amino acids: CASSLAAGGISYEQYF. The CDR3, as DNA: TGTGCCAGCAGCTTGGCCGCAGGGGGCATCTCCTACGAGCAGTACTTC. V and J are TRBV5-6 and TRBJ2-7; TRBD1 aligns across 8 bases. Germline V gene data show CDR1 as SGHDT and CDR2 as YYEEEE. Trimming at V came to 0 bases and at J to 0 bases, leaving 5 bases not matched to a gene. CDR3 length: 16 amino acids.

This clone was detected only once. The chain joins TRBV5-4 to TRBJ2-5; D perhaps matches TRBD2 (5 bases). The CDR3 runs to 13 residues. CDR1 is SGHNT, CDR2 YYREEE, per germline (reference sequence). With 3 bases removed from V and 0 bases from J, the gap between germline ends came to 6 bases. The CDR3 spells CASSSSNQETQYF. The CDR3 region has the DNA TGTGCCAGCAGCTCTAGCAACCAAGAGACCCAGTACTTC.

The chain has TRBV9 and TRBJ2-5; 10 bases are shared with TRBD2. In germline, CDR1 is SGDLS, CDR2 YYNGEE. J gave up 2 bases and V 2 bases, and 3 bases lay outside the gene matches. There are 15 residues in the CDR3. Here the CDR3 DNA reads TGTGCCAGCAGCGTCCTTAGCGGGGGGCAAGAGACCCAGTACTTC. It translates to CASSVLSGGQETQYF.

Details on this clone: Other DNA variants within this sample encode the same CDR3. The chain employs TRBV6-5 and TRBJ1-2; 9 positions match TRBD1. Germline V lookup: CDR1 MNHEY, CDR2 SVGAGI. This CDR3 contains 13 residues. With 5 bases clipped from V and 4 bases from J, the junction kept 2 bases outside the gene matches. Here the CDR3 DNA reads TGTGCCAGCAGTACGGGACAGGGCTATGGCTACACCTTC. Translated: CASSTGQGYGYTF.

This clone was counted between two and nine times. The chain links TRBV28 to TRBJ2-3; TRBD2 aligns across 9 bases. Germline CDR1 and CDR2: MDHEN and SYDVKM. V shed 6 bases, J shed 2 bases, and the junction held 3 bases outside the gene matches. The CDR3 runs to 14 residues. In nucleotides, the CDR3 is TGTGCCAGCAGGCCGGGACTAGCCACAGATACGCAGTATTTT. Amino acids: CASRPGLATDTQYF.

The CDR3 region is CASSPGQGAPGSYTF. Here the CDR3 DNA reads TGTGCCAGCAGCCCCGGACAGGGGGCGCCGGGAAGCTACACCTTC. V and J are TRBV11-2 and TRBJ1-2, with 11 bases lining up with TRBD1. CDR1 is SGHAT, CDR2 FQNNGV, per germline. The CDR3 totals 15 residues. V was clipped by 5 bases and J by 9 bases; unmatched bases: 11. Full variable domain (outside the CDR3, taken from reference TRBV11-2 and TRBJ1-2): EAGVAQSPRYKIIEKRQSVAFWCNPISGHATLYWYQQILGQGPKLLIQFQNNGVVDDSQLPKDRFSAERLKGVDSTLKIQPAKLEDSAVYLCASSPGQGAPGSYTFGSGTRLTVV.

The rearrangement joins TRBV7-9 to TRBJ2-1; TRBD2 agrees at 8 bases. The V gene end was trimmed by 1 base and the J gene end by 5 bases; junction bases not matched to a gene: 7. CDR1 is SEHNR and CDR2 is FQNEAQ in the germline V gene (reference sequence). The CDR3 is 16 residues long. In DNA form, the CDR3 reads TGTGCCAGCAGCTTAGAACGGGGCGGGAGGAACAATGAGCAGTTCTTC. Its protein product is CASSLERGGRNNEQFF.

Here the CDR3 DNA reads TGTGCCAGCAGCATCACAGGGGCCCAGTACTTC. This translates into CASSITGAQYF. This chain links TRBV7-9 with TRBJ2-5; 7 positions match TRBD1. The germline CDR1 and CDR2 sequences are SEHNR and FQNEAQ (reference sequence). The length of the CDR3 is 11 residues. V was clipped by 5 bases and J by 9 bases; unmatched bases: 3.

This clone was seen more than once but under ten times. CDR3 nucleotides: TGTGCCAGCAGTGCCTGGGGAGGGAACCACAATGAGCAGTTCTTC. This translates into CASSAWGGNHNEQFF. The chain recombines TRBV25-1 with TRBJ2-1; 7 bases align to TRBD2. This CDR3 is built from 15 residues. V trimming: 4 bases; J trimming: 5 bases; junction bases outside the gene matches: 8. Germline CDR1 and CDR2: MGHDK and SYGVNS.

The chain carries TRBV29-1 and TRBJ2-1, with 10 bases that match TRBD2. This CDR3 is built from 14 residues. The germline CDR1 and CDR2 sequences are SQVTM and ANQGSEA. V dropped 6 bases and J dropped 4; count of bases not matched to a gene: 6. As DNA, the CDR3 is TGCAGCGTACGACTAGCGGGTTCATACAATGAGCAGTTCTTC. Translating it yields CSVRLAGSYNEQFF.

The rearrangement links TRBV11-1 to TRBJ2-3, with TRBD2 as a possible D gene (7 bases). CDR3 length equals 16 residues. Germline V CDR1 and CDR2: SGHAT, FQDESV (reference sequence). The ends were cut back, 5 bases at V and 2 bases at J, with 17 bases in the middle. Written as DNA, the CDR3 is TGTGCCAGCAGCCCGGGGGGCCTAGGCTACACAGATACGCAGTATTTT. Its protein is CASSPGGLGYTDTQYF. Full variable domain (outside the CDR3, taken from reference TRBV11-1 and TRBJ2-3): EAEVAQSPRYKITEKSQAVAFWCDPISGHATLYWYRQILGQGPELLVQFQDESVVDDSQLPKDRFSAERLKGVDSTLKIQPAELGDSAMYLCASSPGGLGYTDTQYFGPGTRLTVL.

The table lists this clone with a count of one. In the same sample, other DNA sequences code for this CDR3. This sequence joins TRBV27 and TRBJ2-2; maybe TRBD2 (5 bases). The V gene's germline CDR1 is MNHEY and CDR2 SMNVEV (reference sequence). Trimming left V 3 bases short and J 6 bases short, with 5 bases between. This CDR3 comprises 12 residues. Here the CDR3 DNA reads TGTGCCAGCAGTTTGAGGGCCGGGGAGCTGTTTTTT. Protein product: CASSLRAGELFF.

This rearrangement joins TRBV6-1 to TRBJ2-7; D is perhaps TRBD1 (8 bases). Trimming shortened V by 5 bases and J by 9 bases, and 17 bases separated the two germline ends. CDR1 is MNHNS, CDR2 SASEGT, per germline. The CDR3 has 13 amino acids. CDR3 residues: CASSKTDREGQYF. The DNA for the CDR3 is TGTGCCAGCAGTAAAACGGACAGGGAGGGGCAGTACTTC.

This clone showed up just a few times. The chain employs TRBV6-6 and TRBJ2-7, with a possible D match to TRBD1 (6 bases). Germline-derived CDR1 and CDR2 are MNHNY and SVGAGI (reference sequence). The CDR3 has 14 residues. V was trimmed by 6 bases and J by 6 bases, leaving 18 bases between them. The CDR3 spells CASSPQGYGLEQYF. CDR3 DNA sequence: TGTGCCAGCAGCCCACAGGGATATGGCCTCGAGCAGTACTTC.